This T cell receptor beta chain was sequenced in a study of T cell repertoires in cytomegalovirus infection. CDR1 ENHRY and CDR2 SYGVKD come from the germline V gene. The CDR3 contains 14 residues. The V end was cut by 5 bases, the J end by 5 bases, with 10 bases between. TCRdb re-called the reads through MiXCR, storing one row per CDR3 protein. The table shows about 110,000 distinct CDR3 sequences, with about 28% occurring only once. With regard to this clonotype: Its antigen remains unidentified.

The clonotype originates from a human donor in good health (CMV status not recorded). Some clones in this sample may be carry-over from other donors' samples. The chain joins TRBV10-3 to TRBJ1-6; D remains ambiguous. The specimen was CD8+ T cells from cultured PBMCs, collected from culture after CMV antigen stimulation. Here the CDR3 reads CAISNREDNSPLHF. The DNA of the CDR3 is TGTGCCATCAGTAACCGGGAAGATAATTCACCCCTCCACTTT.